This entry lists 15 T cell receptor beta chains sequenced from one sample in a study of T cell repertoires in cytomegalovirus infection. Their antigens remain unidentified. TCRdb reprocessed the reads via MiXCR and lists one record per CDR3 protein. The table lists some 560,000 distinct CDR3 sequences, approximately 40% of them singletons. The sample was cultured PBMCs, taken from culture after CMV antigen stimulation. The receptors come from a human donor in good health (CMV status not recorded). Some clones in this sample may be carry-over from other donors' samples.

In its sample, this clonotype was seen a few times. The chain carries TRBV7-2 and TRBJ2-3, with 8 bases lining up with TRBD2. This CDR3 comprises 15 residues. CDR1 and CDR2 (germline): SGHTA, FQGNSA. V was clipped by 2 bases and J by 5 bases; unmatched bases: 6. CDR3 protein: CASSLRGGSIDTQYF. In DNA form, the CDR3 reads TGTGCCAGCAGCTTACGGGGGGGGAGTATAGATACGCAGTATTTT.

The chain has TRBV10-3 and TRBJ2-1; TRBD2 aligns across 9 bases. The CDR3 sequence is 20 residues long. Germline CDR1 reads ENHRY; CDR2 reads SYGVKD. Trimming took 4 bases from V and 4 from J; bases not matched to a gene: 20. CDR3 DNA sequence: TGTGCCATCAGTGGGACCCAGGTAGCGGGAGAACCCCCCTCATACAATGAGCAGTTCTTC. Translation gives CAISGTQVAGEPPSYNEQFF.

The chain links TRBV28 to TRBJ2-3; D unclear. The V and J ends lost 4 bases and 0 bases respectively, with 8 bases between them. The CDR3 is 14 residues long. Germline V gives CDR1 MDHEN, CDR2 SYDVKM. CDR3: CASSYRASTDTQYF. The DNA of the CDR3 is TGTGCCAGCAGTTATCGGGCTAGCACAGATACGCAGTATTTT. Looking up the rest from reference TRBV28 and TRBJ2-3 gives the full variable domain: DVKVTQSSRYLVKRTGEKVFLECVQDMDHENMFWYRQDPGLGLRLIYFSYDVKMKEKGDIPEGYSVSREKKERFSLILESASTNQTSMYLCASSYRASTDTQYFGPGTRLTVL.

The V and J genes are TRBV7-4 and TRBJ1-1, with 9 bases aligning to TRBD1. The CDR3 is 16 amino acids. The V gene's germline CDR1 is SGHVT and CDR2 SQSDAQ. The V gene end was trimmed by 3 bases and the J gene end by 1 base; junction bases not matched to a gene: 6. The CDR3 sequence is CASSFGTGGANTEAFF. The CDR3 DNA reads as TGTGCCAGCAGCTTCGGTACAGGGGGCGCGAACACTGAAGCTTTCTTT.

The chain combines TRBV6-2 or TRBV6-3 with TRBJ2-3, with 13 bases identical to TRBD2. CDR3 length: 17 amino acids. Germline trimming cut 5 bases from V and 0 bases from J; bases unmatched to any gene: 5. Germline CDR1 and CDR2: MNHEY and SVGEGT. CDR3 protein: CASSQLAGGASTDTQYF. As DNA, the CDR3 is TGTGCCAGCAGTCAACTAGCGGGGGGGGCAAGCACAGATACGCAGTATTTT.

This clonotype was counted only a few times. This chain connects TRBV7-2 to TRBJ1-5; D is undetermined. CDR3 length: 15 residues. V was shortened by 1 base and J by 5 bases, with 12 bases between the two germline ends. Per germline, CDR1 SGHTA and CDR2 FQGNSA. CDR3 region: CASSLGGGVHQPQHF. The CDR3 coding sequence is TGTGCCAGCAGCTTAGGGGGTGGGGTCCATCAGCCCCAGCATTTT.

This clonotype was detected once. This chain links TRBV6-6 with TRBJ2-6, with TRBD2 as a possible D gene (6 bases). V was clipped by 4 bases and J by 6 bases, with 16 bases between them. Germline values: CDR1 MNHNY, CDR2 SVGAGI (reference sequence). The CDR3 is 16 amino acids. Written as DNA, the CDR3 is TGTGCCAGCAGTTTCCCTCGACCGGGAGTGGCCAACGTCCTGACTTTC. Amino acid sequence: CASSFPRPGVANVLTF.

The chain employs TRBV7-2 and TRBJ2-3, with 11 bases that match TRBD2. V was pared by 5 bases and J by 2 bases, with 6 bases of the junction left unmatched. This CDR3 region has 16 residues. The germline gives CDR1 SGHTA, CDR2 FQGNSA. CDR3 nucleotide sequence: TGTGCCAGCAGCATGCCTAGCGGGGGGAACACAGATACGCAGTATTTT. It is translated as CASSMPSGGNTDTQYF.

DNA for the CDR3: TGCGCCAGCTTTACGACAGAGAACACCGGGGAGCTGTTTTTT. Its translation: CASFTTENTGELFF. V is TRBV23-1 and J is TRBJ2-2; D possibly corresponds to TRBD1 (5 bases). TRBV23-1 is labeled an ORF, and its function is uncertain. V shed 8 bases and J shed 1 base, with 11 bases lying between them. The CDR3 contains 14 residues.

The V and J genes are TRBV4-1 and TRBJ1-2, with D possibly being TRBD1 (5 bases). Trimming pared 4 bases from V and 1 base from J, leaving 13 bases between. Germline CDR1 and CDR2: MGHRA and YSYEKL. The CDR3 spans 15 residues. The CDR3 coding sequence is TGCGCCAGCAGCCTCCCCGGGGGAAATAACTATGGCTACACCTTC. Translating it yields CASSLPGGNNYGYTF.

The chain combines TRBV20-1 with TRBJ2-4; D call uncertain. Germline V CDR1 and CDR2: DFQATT, SNEGSKA (reference sequence). This CDR3 is 16 amino acids long. The ends were cut back, 3 bases at V and 0 bases at J, with 15 bases in the middle. In nucleotides, the CDR3 is TGCAGTGCTAGTAGTTCTGAGAGTCTAGCCAAAAACATTCAGTACTTC. It encodes CSASSSESLAKNIQYF.

The chain recombines TRBV6-2 or TRBV6-3 with TRBJ1-5; D ambiguous. The germline V and J ends were trimmed by 6 bases and 5 bases, with 8 bases remaining between them. Germline loops: CDR1 MNHEY, CDR2 SVGEGT. The CDR3 has 12 amino acids. CDR3 nucleotide sequence: TGTGCCAGCAGGCCCTGGGATCAGCCCCAGCATTTT. Its translation: CASRPWDQPQHF.

This clonotype was counted many times. This chain links TRBV20-1 with TRBJ2-3, with TRBD1 matching 8 bases. Germline CDR1 DFQATT, CDR2 SNEGSKA (reference sequence). After removal of 6 bases from V and 6 bases from J, the junction contained 5 bases not matched to a gene. The CDR3 covers 12 residues. The CDR3 bases are TGCAGTGCCAGGACAGGGACGGATACGCAGTATTTT. Encoded protein: CSARTGTDTQYF.

This clonotype has more than one count but fewer than ten. The chain employs TRBV7-6 and TRBJ2-1; perhaps TRBD2 as D (6 bases). The ends were cut back, 5 bases at V and 12 bases at J, with 20 bases in the middle. The CDR3 is made up of 14 amino acids. Germline V CDR1 and CDR2: SGHVS, FNYEAQ. CDR3 sequence: CASSRSGTGLSQFF. In DNA form, the CDR3 reads TGTGCCAGCAGCCGGTCCGGGACTGGTTTATCGCAGTTCTTC.

J is TRBJ2-5 and V is TRBV7-2; 8 nucleotides align to TRBD2. The V gene's germline CDR1 is SGHTA and CDR2 FQGNSA. The CDR3 totals 16 residues. J gave up 5 bases and V 1 base, and 9 bases lay outside the gene matches. The CDR3 DNA follows: TGTGCCAGCAGCTTAGGGCCCGGGGGGGCCCACGAGACCCAGTACTTC. Translating gives CASSLGPGGAHETQYF.